What follows are 23 T cell receptor beta chains derived from one specimen sequenced in a study of graft-versus-host responses after intestinal transplantation. TCRdb's table, derived via immunoSEQ multiplex PCR, lists solely in-frame clones and lacks some. In the table there are about 97,000 clones, about 93% of which are singletons. Material: PBMCs, obtained 450 to 480 days after intestinal transplant. The receptors derive from a human patient who received an intestinal transplant, so some T cells may come from the graft donor.

This sequence joins TRBV7-8 and TRBJ1-2, with D tentatively TRBD1 (5 bases). Trimming cost V 1 base and J 2 bases, with 8 bases left between them. The CDR3 runs to 14 residues. Germline lookup yields CDR1 SGHVS and CDR2 FQNEAQ. The CDR3 DNA reads as TGTGCCAGCAGCTTAGGGACACCCAACTATGGCTACACCTTC. This gives the protein CASSLGTPNYGYTF.

J is TRBJ2-7 and V is TRBV19; maybe TRBD1 (5 bases). CDR1 and CDR2 from the germline V gene are LNHDA and SQIVND (reference sequence). CDR3 length equals 15 residues. The V end was cut by 1 base, the J end by 0 bases, with 10 bases between. CDR3 coding DNA: TGTGCCAGTAGTATAGGGGGCTTACTCTCCTACGAGCAGTACTTC. Amino acids: CASSIGGLLSYEQYF.

The chain uses TRBV19 and TRBJ1-4; D gene ambiguous. Germline V CDR1 and CDR2: LNHDA, SQIVND (reference sequence). Trimming took 10 bases from V and 2 from J, leaving 14 bases between them. The CDR3 spans 14 residues. The CDR3 nucleotides are TGTGCCACCAAGGATGGGAGGACTAATGAAAAACTGTTTTTT. Encoded protein: CATKDGRTNEKLFF.

A single count supports this clone. The chain is built from TRBV11-2 and TRBJ2-7; D is unclear. Trimming pared 3 bases from V and 3 bases from J, leaving 12 bases between. Germline V gives CDR1 SGHAT, CDR2 FQNNGV. This CDR3 contains 14 residues. The CDR3 region has the DNA TGTGCCAGCAGCTTCCCACGGCACCACTACGAGCAGTACTTC. Its translation: CASSFPRHHYEQYF.

V is TRBV12-5 and J is TRBJ1-1; D is possibly TRBD1 (5 bases). The V and J ends lost 7 bases and 0 bases respectively, with 12 bases between them. Germline assignment: CDR1 LGHNT and CDR2 FRNRAP. The CDR3 runs 14 residues. CDR3 residues: CASAITTVNTEAFF. The CDR3, as DNA: TGTGCTAGTGCCATTACGACAGTGAACACTGAAGCTTTCTTT.

V is TRBV4-1 and J is TRBJ2-7; D not resolved. In germline, CDR1 is MGHRA, CDR2 YSYEKL. Trimming pared 3 bases from V and 3 bases from J, leaving 9 bases between. The CDR3 spans 13 residues. The CDR3 region has the DNA TGCGCCAGCAGCCAGTCGCCTGTCTACGAGCAGTACTTC. It is translated as CASSQSPVYEQYF.

The chain combines TRBV6-5 with TRBJ2-1; a possible D gene is TRBD2 (6 bases). V gave up 6 bases and J gave up 8 bases, with 11 bases separating them. The germline CDR1 and CDR2 sequences are MNHEY and SVGAGI. This CDR3 has 12 residues. The CDR3 region has the DNA TGTGCCAGCAGGGAGGGGTGGGATGAGCAGTTCTTC. Residues: CASREGWDEQFF.

The chain combines TRBV7-9 with TRBJ1-1, with D hard to call. The CDR3 loop spans 13 amino acids. Trimming cost V 5 bases and J 1 base, with 8 bases left between them. The germline gives CDR1 SEHNR, CDR2 FQNEAQ (reference sequence). CDR3 loop: CASSPPGNTEAFF. The DNA of the CDR3 is TGTGCCAGCAGCCCGCCGGGGAACACTGAAGCTTTCTTT.

This clone was seen a few times. This sequence joins TRBV5-1 and TRBJ1-4; 12 positions agree with TRBD1. The trim removed 0 bases at V and 5 bases at J, leaving 8 bases unmatched. Germline V gene sequence: CDR1 SGHRS, CDR2 YFSETQ. The CDR3 consists of 18 residues. CDR3 loop: CASSLAPGQGAGNEKLFF. CDR3 coding DNA: TGCGCCAGCAGCTTGGCCCCGGGACAGGGGGCAGGCAATGAAAAACTGTTTTTT. The full variable domain, with the rest looked up from reference TRBV5-1 and TRBJ1-4, is KAGVTQTPRYLIKTRGQQVTLSCSPISGHRSVSWYQQTPGQGLQFLFEYFSETQRNKGNFPGRFSGRQFSNSRSEMNVSTLELGDSALYLCASSLAPGQGAGNEKLFFGSGTQLSVL.

The V call is TRBV10-3, the J call TRBJ1-1; weak D call: TRBD1 (6 bases). Germline values: CDR1 ENHRY, CDR2 SYGVKD. The CDR3 spans 14 residues. V was shortened by 6 bases and J by 1 base, with 12 bases between the two germline ends. The CDR3 sequence is CAIRRGDTNTEAFF. The CDR3 DNA follows: TGTGCCATCAGGCGAGGGGACACGAACACTGAAGCTTTCTTT.

This rearrangement joins TRBV27 to TRBJ1-2; 9 bases match TRBD1. J lost 6 bases, V lost 4 bases, and 6 bases had no gene match. CDR3 length equals 14 residues. The germline V gene encodes CDR1 MNHEY and CDR2 SMNVEV (reference sequence). CDR3 DNA sequence: TGTGCCAGCAGTTCCCTACAGGGGGCGCATGGCTACACCTTC. Its protein product is CASSSLQGAHGYTF.

The rearrangement joins TRBV6-6 to TRBJ1-1; D uncertain. The ends were cut back, 7 bases at V and 3 bases at J, with 12 bases in the middle. Germline V gene lookup returns CDR1 MNHNY and CDR2 SVGAGI (reference sequence). This CDR3 spans 13 amino acids. The CDR3 DNA reads TGTGCCAGCACTCGGCAGGTGCACACTGAAGCTTTCTTT. Its protein product is CASTRQVHTEAFF.

The chain has TRBV10-3 and TRBJ1-5; unclear D gene. Germline CDR1 and CDR2: ENHRY and SYGVKD. The CDR3 is made up of 15 amino acids. Trimming removed 8 bases from V and 4 bases from J, with 18 bases in between. The CDR3 sequence: CAISMAGGPNQPQHF. The CDR3 DNA follows: TGTGCCATCTCCATGGCAGGTGGGCCGAATCAGCCCCAGCATTTT.

This chain joins TRBV6-5 and TRBJ1-5; D gene unclear. With 2 bases removed from V and 3 bases from J, the gap between germline ends came to 8 bases. The CDR3 is 14 amino acids. From germline, CDR1 is MNHEY and CDR2 SVGAGI. The CDR3 nucleotides read TGTGCCAGCAGTTACCTCGGGGTCAATCAGCCCCAGCATTTT. This sequence encodes CASSYLGVNQPQHF.

The DNA for the CDR3 is TGTGCCAGCAGTTTGGGGAGGACAGGGGGGAGCTGGTCACCCCTCCACTTT. Translated, it gives CASSLGRTGGSWSPLHF. J is TRBJ1-6 and V is TRBV27, with 10 positions matching TRBD1. Germline assignment: CDR1 MNHEY and CDR2 SMNVEV (reference sequence). Trimming at V came to 3 bases and at J to 10 bases, leaving 12 bases not matched to a gene. This CDR3 contains 17 residues.

The chain is built from TRBV5-1 and TRBJ2-7; 8 bases are shared with TRBD1. The CDR3 is 14 amino acids. Germline V gene lookup returns CDR1 SGHRS and CDR2 YFSETQ. The V gene end was trimmed by 0 bases and the J gene end by 6 bases; junction bases not matched to a gene: 5. The CDR3 coding sequence is TGCGCCAGCAGCTTGGCAGCAGGGGGCGGCGAGCAGTACTTC. It codes for CASSLAAGGGEQYF.

The J gene is TRBJ2-3, the V gene TRBV4-1; perhaps TRBD1 as D (6 bases). Germline lookup yields CDR1 MGHRA and CDR2 YSYEKL. Trimming cost V 3 bases and J 4 bases, with 14 bases left between them. The CDR3 is 15 residues long. The CDR3 DNA reads as TGCGCCAGCAGCCATCCAGGGGATAGGGCAGATACGCAGTATTTT. It yields the protein CASSHPGDRADTQYF.

The V gene is TRBV18, the J gene TRBJ2-3, with 9 bases that match TRBD1. The CDR3 runs 15 residues. CDR1 and CDR2 (germline): KGHSH, LQKENI. V gave up 3 bases and J gave up 5 bases; unmatched junction bases: 6. The CDR3 DNA is TGTGCCAGCTCACCGGGGACAGGGTCGTTAGATACGCAGTATTTT. Translated, it gives CASSPGTGSLDTQYF. Using reference TRBV18 and TRBJ2-3 for the parts outside the CDR3, the full variable domain is NAGVMQNPRHLVRRRGQEARLRCSPMKGHSHVYWYRQLPEEGLKFMVYLQKENIIDESGMPKERFSAEFPKEGPSILRIQQVVRGDSAAYFCASSPGTGSLDTQYFGPGTRLTVL.

The rearrangement links TRBV19 to TRBJ1-2; 7 bases fit TRBD1. V was pared by 7 bases and J by 3 bases, with 8 bases of the junction left unmatched. The V gene's germline CDR1 is LNHDA and CDR2 SQIVND (reference sequence). This CDR3 comprises 14 residues. The CDR3 loop is CASTPGQTHYGYTF. CDR3 sequence (DNA): TGTGCCAGTACCCCGGGACAGACACACTATGGCTACACCTTC.

This clone showed up just once. This chain uses TRBV5-1 with TRBJ1-5; D call uncertain. V gave up 5 bases and J gave up 3 bases, with 9 bases separating them. This CDR3 comprises 13 residues. CDR1 SGHRS and CDR2 YFSETQ come from the germline V gene. DNA for the CDR3: TGCGCCAGCAGATCCGGCTACAATCAGCCCCAGCATTTT. Encoded protein: CASRSGYNQPQHF.

The gene calls are TRBV5-5 and TRBJ2-7, with D perhaps being TRBD1 or TRBD2 (5 bases each). The CDR3 contains 14 residues. The V end was cut by 4 bases, the J end by 2 bases, with 13 bases between. Germline CDR1 SGHKS, CDR2 YYEKEE (reference sequence). The CDR3 DNA follows: TGTGCCAGCAGCCCCCGGGACGGTCCCTACGAGCAGTACTTC. Encoded protein: CASSPRDGPYEQYF.

The chain joins TRBV5-6 to TRBJ1-2, with D unclear. The CDR3 consists of 13 residues. Trimming left V 2 bases short and J 4 bases short, with 9 bases between. Germline V CDR1 and CDR2: SGHDT, YYEEEE. DNA of the CDR3: TGTGCCAGCAGCTTTCAGGCTACCTATGGCTACACCTTC. It encodes CASSFQATYGYTF.

Of note for this clone: Different DNA sequences within this sample yield the same CDR3. The V gene is TRBV5-1, the J gene TRBJ1-1, with a weak D call TRBD1 (5 bases). The germline gives CDR1 SGHRS, CDR2 YFSETQ. Trimming removed 0 bases from V and 8 bases from J, with 11 bases in between. The CDR3 length is 13 residues. As DNA, the CDR3 is TGCGCCAGCAGCTTGGGAGGGACTACCGAAGCTTTCTTT. As protein: CASSLGGTTEAFF.